Following are 4 T cell receptor beta chains from one sample sequenced in a study of cytomegalovirus exposure and HLA in healthy donors. The study ran its PCR with 60 Vbeta and 13 Jbeta primers. Clones were read by immunoSEQ multiplex PCR, and TCRdb kept only the in-frame ones, dropping some. The sample carries under 250,000 clones, approximately 88% recorded once. The sequencing input was PBMCs. The receptors shown here come from a boy aged 2 to 10 in good health and CMV-seronegative.

The J gene is TRBJ2-2, the V gene TRBV9; 9 bases map to TRBD2. The CDR3 contains 15 residues. The germline V gene has CDR1 SGDLS and CDR2 YYNGEE. The ends lost 3 bases at V and 2 bases at J; junction bases unmatched: 2. CDR3 in DNA: TGTGCCAGCAGCGGTAGCGGGGGAAACACCGGGGAGCTGTTTTTT. Translating it yields CASSGSGGNTGELFF.

The chain joins TRBV6-5 to TRBJ1-1; D perhaps matches TRBD1 (6 bases). The V gene's germline CDR1 is MNHEY and CDR2 SVGAGI. V lost 6 bases, J lost 3 bases, and 14 bases lay in between. This CDR3 contains 14 residues. The CDR3 region is CASRRGRGDTEAFF. The DNA for the CDR3 is TGTGCCAGCAGACGAGGCAGGGGCGACACTGAAGCTTTCTTT.

The V gene is TRBV7-9, the J gene TRBJ2-7; D not resolved. This CDR3 is built from 13 residues. V was cut by 2 bases and J by 5 bases, with 10 bases left in between. From germline, CDR1 is SEHNR and CDR2 FQNEAQ (reference sequence). The CDR3 DNA sequence: TGTGCCAGCAGCTTATTACAGTGGGACGAGCAGTACTTC. Translating gives CASSLLQWDEQYF.

In its sample, this clone was seen a few times. This chain links TRBV2 with TRBJ2-1, with 7 bases fitting TRBD1. The germline V gene has CDR1 SNHLY and CDR2 FYNNEI. This CDR3 contains 13 residues. V shed 11 bases and J 3 bases; nucleotides not matched to a gene: 7. The CDR3 bases are TGTGCCCTTGACAGGGTCAACTACAATGAGCAGTTCTTC. The encoded protein is CALDRVNYNEQFF.